This is a list of T cell receptor beta chains from one sample in a study of molecular identifiers for immune sequencing clone quantification. TCRdb analysed the PCR reads with MiXCR anew, one entry per CDR3 protein. The sample shows around 320,000 distinct CDR3 sequences, about 23% of them seen only once. The sample taken for sequencing was naive CD8+ T cells from blood, with Jurkat cell RNA spiked in. The receptors were sampled from a human donor in good health. Some libraries in this study had Jurkat cell RNA spiked in. CDR3s leave out the opening cysteine and the closing phenylalanine or tryptophan. Fields, in order: CDR3 protein, V gene, J gene.

cdr3_aa: ASSGDRAIEQY
v_call: TRBV6-2/TRBV6-3
j_call: TRBJ2-7

cdr3_aa: ASSYAGGKDTEAF
v_call: TRBV6-6
j_call: TRBJ1-1

cdr3_aa: ASGLGTDTQY
v_call: TRBV5-6
j_call: TRBJ2-3

cdr3_aa: ASSPTGGYAF
v_call: TRBV4-1
j_call: TRBJ1-1

cdr3_aa: ASSYDSGRIGELF
v_call: TRBV2
j_call: TRBJ2-2

cdr3_aa: ASSYPTETGELF
v_call: TRBV6-5
j_call: TRBJ2-2

cdr3_aa: ASKGASGGALETQY
v_call: TRBV4-1
j_call: TRBJ2-5

cdr3_aa: ASMFAGALGEQF
v_call: TRBV19
j_call: TRBJ2-1

cdr3_aa: ASSSGLLAETQY
v_call: TRBV27
j_call: TRBJ2-5

cdr3_aa: ASSQDRENEKLF
v_call: TRBV4-2
j_call: TRBJ1-4

cdr3_aa: ASSFRAGGTDTQC
v_call: TRBV12-3/TRBV12-4
j_call: TRBJ2-3

cdr3_aa: ASSSTTGTGDNEQY
v_call: TRBV19
j_call: TRBJ2-7